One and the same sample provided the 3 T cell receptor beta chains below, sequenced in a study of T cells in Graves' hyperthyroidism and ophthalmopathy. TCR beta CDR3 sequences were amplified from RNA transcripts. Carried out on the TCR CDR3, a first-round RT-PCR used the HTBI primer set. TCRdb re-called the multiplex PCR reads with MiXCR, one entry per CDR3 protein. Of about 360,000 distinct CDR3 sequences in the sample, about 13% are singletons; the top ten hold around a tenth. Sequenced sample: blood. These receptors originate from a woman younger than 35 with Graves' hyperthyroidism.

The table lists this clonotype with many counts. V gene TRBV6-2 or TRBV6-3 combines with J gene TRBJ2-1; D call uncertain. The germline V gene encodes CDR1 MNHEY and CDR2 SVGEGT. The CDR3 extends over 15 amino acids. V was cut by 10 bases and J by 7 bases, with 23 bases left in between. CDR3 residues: CATEEASIDLNEQFF. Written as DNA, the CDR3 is TGTGCCACCGAAGAGGCTAGTATAGACCTAAATGAGCAGTTCTTC.

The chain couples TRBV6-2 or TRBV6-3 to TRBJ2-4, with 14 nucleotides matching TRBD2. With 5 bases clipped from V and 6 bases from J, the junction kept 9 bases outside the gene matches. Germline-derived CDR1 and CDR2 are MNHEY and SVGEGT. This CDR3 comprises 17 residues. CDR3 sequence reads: CASSAPGTSGGLNIQYF. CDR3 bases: TGTGCCAGCAGTGCCCCCGGGACTAGCGGGGGTTTAAACATTCAGTACTTC.

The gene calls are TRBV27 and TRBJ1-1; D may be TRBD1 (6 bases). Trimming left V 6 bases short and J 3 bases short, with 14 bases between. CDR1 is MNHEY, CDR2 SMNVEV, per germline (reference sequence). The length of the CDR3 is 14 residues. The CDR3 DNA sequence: TGTGCCAGCAGCATACAGGGAGGCTACACTGAAGCTTTCTTT. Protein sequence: CASSIQGGYTEAFF.